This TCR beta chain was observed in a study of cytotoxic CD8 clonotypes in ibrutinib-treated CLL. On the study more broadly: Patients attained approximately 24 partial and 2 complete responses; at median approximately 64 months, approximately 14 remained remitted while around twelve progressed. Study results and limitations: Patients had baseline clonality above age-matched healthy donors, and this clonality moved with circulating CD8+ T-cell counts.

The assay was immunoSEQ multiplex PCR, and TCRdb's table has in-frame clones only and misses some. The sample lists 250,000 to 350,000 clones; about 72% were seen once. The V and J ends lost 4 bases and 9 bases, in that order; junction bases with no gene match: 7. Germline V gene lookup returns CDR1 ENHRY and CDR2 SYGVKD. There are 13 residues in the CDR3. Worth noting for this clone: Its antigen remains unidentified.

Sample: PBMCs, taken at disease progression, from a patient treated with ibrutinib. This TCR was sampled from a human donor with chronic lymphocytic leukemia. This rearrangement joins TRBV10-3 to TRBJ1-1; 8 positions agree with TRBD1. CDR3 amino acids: CAISVDRVIQAFF. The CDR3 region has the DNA TGTGCCATCAGTGTGGACAGGGTCATTCAAGCTTTCTTT.